This entry lists 17 T cell receptor beta chains sequenced from one sample in a study of cytomegalovirus exposure and HLA in healthy donors. Primers for the PCR totalled 60 Vbeta and 13 Jbeta. The method was immunoSEQ multiplex PCR; TCRdb's version includes in-frame clones alone and lacks a portion of them. Of 200,000 to 300,000 clones listed, around 80% are singletons. The source material was PBMCs. Receptors were obtained from a boy under 18 in good health and CMV-seronegative.

This sequence joins TRBV2 and TRBJ2-3; 8 bases map to TRBD1. The CDR3 contains 14 residues. The J segment lost 5 bases and the V segment lost 8 bases, leaving 9 bases of the junction unmatched. CDR1 is SNHLY, CDR2 FYNNEI, per germline. The CDR3 DNA reads as TGTGCCAGCGGGGATCAGGGGGCGGGAGATACGCAGTATTTT. It is translated as CASGDQGAGDTQYF.

This chain joins TRBV13 and TRBJ2-5, with 7 positions matching TRBD1. The V gene end was trimmed by 4 bases and the J gene end by 4 bases; junction bases not matched to a gene: 6. In germline, CDR1 is PRHDT, CDR2 FYEKMQ (reference sequence). The CDR3 runs 14 residues. The CDR3 sequence is CASSSTQGRETQYF. CDR3 in DNA: TGTGCCAGCAGCTCGACACAGGGGAGAGAGACCCAGTACTTC. The full variable domain, in which reference TRBV13 and TRBJ2-5 provide the parts outside the CDR3, is AAGVIQSPRHLIKEKRETATLKCYPIPRHDTVYWYQQGPGQDPQFLISFYEKMQSDKGSIPDRFSAQQFSDYHSELNMSSLELGDSALYFCASSSTQGRETQYFGPGTRLLVL.

The chain uses TRBV5-1 and TRBJ2-2, with D perhaps TRBD1 (6 bases). This CDR3 spans 16 amino acids. Germline assignment: CDR1 SGHRS and CDR2 YFSETQ. The ends were cut back, 5 bases at V and 3 bases at J, with 17 bases in the middle. CDR3 nucleotide sequence: TGCGCCAGCAGTCGTACAGGGAGACGGGACACCGGGGAGCTGTTTTTT. It encodes CASSRTGRRDTGELFF.

This CDR3 is CASSYTGYMNTEAFF. As DNA, the CDR3 is TGCGCCAGCAGCTATACAGGGTACATGAACACTGAAGCTTTCTTT. V usage is TRBV5-1 and J usage is TRBJ1-1; D is perhaps TRBD1 (6 bases). The germline gives CDR1 SGHRS, CDR2 YFSETQ. The V end lost 3 bases, the J end lost 0 bases, and 12 bases lay between the germline ends. The CDR3 has 15 residues.

With regard to this clone: The identical CDR3 is also encoded by other nucleotide sequences in the sample. The genes are TRBV30 and TRBJ1-1, with D possibly matching TRBD1 (6 bases). CDR1 is GTSNPN and CDR2 is SVGIG in the germline V gene (reference sequence). V gave up 0 bases and J gave up 3 bases, with 8 bases separating them. The CDR3 runs to 13 residues. The CDR3 loop is CAWSVGGDTEAFF. CDR3 DNA: TGTGCCTGGAGTGTAGGGGGGGACACTGAAGCTTTCTTT.

V and J are TRBV12-5 and TRBJ1-3, with 9 nucleotides matching TRBD1. This CDR3 is 20 amino acids long. V lost 2 bases, J lost 2 bases, and 16 bases stayed unmatched. Germline CDR1 is LGHNT and CDR2 is FRNRAP. DNA of the CDR3: TGTGCTAGTGGTTTGAGAGAGGACAGGGGAAAGAGGGGGCCTGGAAACACCATATATTTT. Protein sequence: CASGLREDRGKRGPGNTIYF. Full variable domain (remainder filled in from reference TRBV12-5 and TRBJ1-3): DARVTQTPRHKVTEMGQEVTMRCQPILGHNTVFWYRQTMMQGLELLAYFRNRAPLDDSGMPKDRFSAEMPDATLATLKIQPSEPRDSAVYFCASGLREDRGKRGPGNTIYFGEGSWLTVV.

This chain links TRBV27 with TRBJ2-1, with 11 bases fitting TRBD2. CDR1 is MNHEY and CDR2 is SMNVEV in the germline V gene (reference sequence). The CDR3 extends over 15 amino acids. V was pared by 5 bases and J by 7 bases, with 7 bases of the junction left unmatched. The CDR3 protein is CASSQTSGSLNEQFF. The DNA for the CDR3 is TGTGCCAGCAGTCAAACTAGCGGGAGTTTAAATGAGCAGTTCTTC.

The chain uses TRBV6-1 and TRBJ1-2; 7 bases agree with TRBD1. With V trimmed by 2 bases and J by 4 bases, 10 bases remained unmatched. The CDR3 totals 16 residues. Germline CDR1 reads MNHNS; CDR2 reads SASEGT. The CDR3 spells CASSEIVGQLIYGYTF. The CDR3 DNA sequence: TGTGCCAGCAGTGAAATCGTGGGACAGTTAATCTATGGCTACACCTTC.

V gene TRBV6-6 combines with J gene TRBJ1-2; 9 positions match TRBD1. The ends lost 2 bases at V and 2 bases at J; junction bases unmatched: 6. Germline V CDR1 and CDR2: MNHNY, SVGAGI (reference sequence). The CDR3 runs 16 residues. CDR3 protein: CASSYPRDRENYGYTF. The CDR3 region has the DNA TGTGCCAGCAGTTACCCCCGGGACAGGGAGAACTATGGCTACACCTTC.

J is TRBJ2-5 and V is TRBV7-3; unclear D gene. This CDR3 is 13 amino acids long. In germline, CDR1 is SGHTA, CDR2 FQGTGA. V gave up 2 bases and J gave up 3 bases, with 7 bases separating them. The CDR3 region has the DNA TGTGCCAGCAGCTTAGTAACGGAAGAGACCCAGTACTTC. Protein sequence: CASSLVTEETQYF.

V is TRBV7-2 and J is TRBJ2-5; possibly TRBD2 for D (6 bases). With 1 base removed from V and 4 bases from J, the gap between germline ends came to 16 bases. The CDR3 spans 16 residues. Germline V lookup: CDR1 SGHTA, CDR2 FQGNSA. The CDR3: CASSLVAGSNGETQYF. CDR3 coding DNA: TGTGCCAGCAGCTTAGTTGCGGGGTCGAATGGAGAGACCCAGTACTTC. Drawing the rest from reference TRBV7-2 and TRBJ2-5, the complete variable domain is GAGVSQSPSNKVTEKGKDVELRCDPISGHTALYWYRQSLGQGLEFLIYFQGNSAPDKSGLPSDRFSAERTGGSVSTLTIQRTQQEDSAVYLCASSLVAGSNGETQYFGPGTRLLVL.

The chain combines TRBV19 with TRBJ1-5; D gene unclear. The CDR3 sequence is 15 residues long. Germline V gene data show CDR1 as LNHDA and CDR2 as SQIVND (reference sequence). Trimming removed 6 bases at V and 6 bases at J, with 18 bases between. CDR3 DNA sequence: TGTGCCAGTAGCCTTTTCCCGAGCTCAGGTCAGCCCCAGCATTTT. It specifies CASSLFPSSGQPQHF.

The chain carries TRBV2 and TRBJ1-4; TRBD1 aligns across 11 bases. The J segment lost 8 bases and the V segment lost 5 bases, leaving 10 bases of the junction unmatched. Germline V gives CDR1 SNHLY, CDR2 FYNNEI. CDR3 length: 16 residues. CDR3 in amino acids: CASSRAGQGVGEKLFF. The CDR3 coding sequence is TGTGCCAGCAGTCGAGCGGGACAGGGGGTTGGCGAAAAACTGTTTTTT.

The chain links TRBV7-9 to TRBJ2-5; possibly TRBD1 for D (7 bases). The V and J ends lost 1 base and 7 bases respectively, with 22 bases between them. CDR3 length: 17 amino acids. From germline, CDR1 is SEHNR and CDR2 FQNEAQ (reference sequence). The CDR3, as DNA: TGTGCCAGCAGCTTAGAGCTTCGGCAGGGGGGTAACGGGACCCAGTACTTC. Its translation is CASSLELRQGGNGTQYF.

The chain combines TRBV9 with TRBJ2-4; D unclear. V lost 3 bases to trimming and J lost 3 bases, with 7 bases between them. CDR1 is SGDLS, CDR2 YYNGEE, per germline. CDR3 length: 13 amino acids. CDR3 DNA sequence: TGTGCCAGCAGCGCGGGTCACAAAAACATTCAGTACTTC. Protein product: CASSAGHKNIQYF.

This chain connects TRBV6-1 to TRBJ2-4, with 9 nucleotides matching TRBD2. Germline lookup yields CDR1 MNHNS and CDR2 SASEGT. V gave up 7 bases and J gave up 6 bases; unmatched junction bases: 10. This CDR3 is 15 amino acids long. The CDR3 coding sequence is TGTGCCAGCATCAATTCAGCGGGGGGAGGAAACATTCAGTACTTC. Translation: CASINSAGGGNIQYF.

The J gene is TRBJ2-7, the V gene TRBV11-3; D gene unclear. This CDR3 is built from 14 residues. V shed 0 bases and J shed 5 bases, with 11 bases lying between them. Germline assignment: CDR1 SGHNT and CDR2 YENEEA. The DNA for the CDR3 is TGTGCCAGCAGCTTAGATTTCGCGTTAAACGAGCAGTACTTC. This sequence encodes CASSLDFALNEQYF.